Listed here is a single T cell receptor (beta chain). Compared with germline, one end of the junction differs, possibly owing to a read error. This specimen comes from a study of tumor and adjacent non-tumor tissue in lung cancer. Three rounds of nested PCR, following a modified ARM-PCR protocol, produced the TCRbeta library. TCRdb fed the multiplex PCR reads into MiXCR, producing one record per CDR3 protein. This table holds fewer than 85,000 distinct CDR3 sequences, 80% found once. This sample's RNA came from whole unsorted tissue. The receptor was isolated from a woman aged 50 to 65 with non-small cell lung cancer. The sequenced sample was lung tumor tissue.

The CDR3 protein is CASTKWDKDTQYF. In nucleotides, the CDR3 is TGTGCCAGCACGAAGTGGGACAAAGACACGCAATATTTT. The chain combines TRBV6-5 with TRBJ2-3; TRBD1 might be the D (6 bases). The CDR3 contains 13 residues. Germline loops: CDR1 MNHEY, CDR2 SVGAGI.